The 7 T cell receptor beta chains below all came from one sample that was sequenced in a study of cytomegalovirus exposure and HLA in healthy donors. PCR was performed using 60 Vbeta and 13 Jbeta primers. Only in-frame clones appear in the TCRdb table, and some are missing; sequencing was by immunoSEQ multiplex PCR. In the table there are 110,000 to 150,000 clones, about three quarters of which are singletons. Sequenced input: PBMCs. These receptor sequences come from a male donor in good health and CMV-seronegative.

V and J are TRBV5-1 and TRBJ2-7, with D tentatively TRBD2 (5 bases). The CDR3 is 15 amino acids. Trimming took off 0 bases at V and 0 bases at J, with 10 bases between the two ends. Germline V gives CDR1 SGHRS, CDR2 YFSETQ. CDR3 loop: CASSLAGTSSYEQYF. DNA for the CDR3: TGCGCCAGCAGCTTGGCCGGTACTAGCTCCTACGAGCAGTACTTC.

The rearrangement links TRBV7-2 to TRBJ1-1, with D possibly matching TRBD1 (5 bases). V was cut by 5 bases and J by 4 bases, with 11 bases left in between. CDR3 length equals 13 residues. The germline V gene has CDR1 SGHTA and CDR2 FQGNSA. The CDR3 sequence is CASSPGQATEAFF. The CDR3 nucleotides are TGTGCCAGCAGCCCAGGACAAGCCACTGAAGCTTTCTTT.

The CDR3 sequence: CASSMAAGFRGEQFF. CDR3 bases: TGTGCCAGTAGTATGGCAGCGGGGTTTAGAGGTGAGCAGTTCTTC. The V call is TRBV19, the J call TRBJ2-1, with TRBD2 matching over 7 bases. The CDR3 covers 15 residues. CDR1 and CDR2 (germline): LNHDA, SQIVND (reference sequence). After removal of 3 bases from V and 9 bases from J, the junction contained 11 bases not matched to a gene. Together with reference TRBV19 and TRBJ2-1, the CDR3 gives the full variable domain: DGGITQSPKYLFRKEGQNVTLSCEQNLNHDAMYWYRQDPGQGLRLIYYSQIVNDFQKGDIAEGYSVSREKKESFPLTVTSAQKNPTAFYLCASSMAAGFRGEQFFGPGTRLTVL.

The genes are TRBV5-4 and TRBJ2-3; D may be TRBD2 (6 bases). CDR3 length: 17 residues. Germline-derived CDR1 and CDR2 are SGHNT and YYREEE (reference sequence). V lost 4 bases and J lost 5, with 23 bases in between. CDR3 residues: CASSASFSGPAGDTQYF. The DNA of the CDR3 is TGTGCCAGCAGCGCGAGTTTCTCGGGGCCAGCGGGAGATACGCAGTATTTT. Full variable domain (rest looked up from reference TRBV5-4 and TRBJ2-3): ETGVTQSPTHLIKTRGQQVTLRCSSQSGHNTVSWYQQALGQGPQFIFQYYREEENGRGNFPPRFSGLQFPNYSSELNVNALELDDSALYLCASSASFSGPAGDTQYFGPGTRLTVL.

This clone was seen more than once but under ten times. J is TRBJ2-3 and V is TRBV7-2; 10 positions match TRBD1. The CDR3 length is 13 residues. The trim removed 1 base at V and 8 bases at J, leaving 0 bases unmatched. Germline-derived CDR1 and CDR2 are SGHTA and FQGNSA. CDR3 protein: CASSLGDRGTQYF. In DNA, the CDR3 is TGTGCCAGCAGCTTAGGGGACAGGGGTACGCAGTATTTT. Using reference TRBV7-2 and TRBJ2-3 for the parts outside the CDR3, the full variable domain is GAGVSQSPSNKVTEKGKDVELRCDPISGHTALYWYRQSLGQGLEFLIYFQGNSAPDKSGLPSDRFSAERTGGSVSTLTIQRTQQEDSAVYLCASSLGDRGTQYFGPGTRLTVL.

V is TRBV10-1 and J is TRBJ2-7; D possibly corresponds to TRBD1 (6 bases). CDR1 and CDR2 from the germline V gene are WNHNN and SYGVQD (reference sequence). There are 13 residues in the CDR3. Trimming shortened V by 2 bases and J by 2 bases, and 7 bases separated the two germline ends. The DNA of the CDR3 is TGCGCCAGCAGTGAGGGGGACACCTACGAGCAGTACTTC. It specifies CASSEGDTYEQYF.

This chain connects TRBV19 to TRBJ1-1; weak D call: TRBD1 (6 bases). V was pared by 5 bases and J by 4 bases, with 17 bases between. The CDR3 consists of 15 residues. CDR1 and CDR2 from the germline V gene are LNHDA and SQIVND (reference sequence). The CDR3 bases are TGTGCCAGTAGTGCCTCGGCAGGGGTTATCACTGAAGCTTTCTTT. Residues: CASSASAGVITEAFF.